This is a list of T cell receptor beta chains from one sample in a study of blood T cell repertoires in COVID-19. Only in-frame clones appear in the TCRdb table, and some are missing; sequencing was by immunoSEQ multiplex PCR. Here the sample spans over 200,000 clones, 70% to 85% being singletons. The sample comprised PBMCs or T cells enriched from blood (not recorded which). These receptors came from a middle-aged man who had recovered from COVID-19. Each CDR3 is given with its conserved first and last residue. The D gene is left open where the match is weak. Size is stated for part of the rows, as once, few or many counts, or as a class when the clone is expanded.

cdr3_aa: CASTQQDYEQYF
cdr3_nt: TGTGCCAGTACCCAACAGGACTACGAGCAGTACTTC
v_call: TRBV2
j_call: TRBJ2-7
d_call: NA
clone_size: NA

cdr3_aa: CASRASDRNTGELFF
cdr3_nt: TGTGCCAGCAGGGCTTCCGACAGGAACACCGGGGAGCTGTTTTTT
v_call: TRBV25-1
j_call: TRBJ2-2
d_call: NA
clone_size: NA

cdr3_aa: CASSPLGAGANVLTF
cdr3_nt: TGTGCCAGCAGCCCATTGGGAGCTGGGGCCAACGTCCTGACTTTC
v_call: TRBV2
j_call: TRBJ2-6
d_call: NA
clone_size: NA

cdr3_aa: CASSSQDRFNQPQHF
cdr3_nt: TGTGCCAGCAGTTCGCAGGACAGATTCAATCAGCCCCAGCATTTT
v_call: TRBV27
j_call: TRBJ1-5
d_call: NA
clone_size: few

cdr3_aa: CSVVQEKNSGNTIYF
cdr3_nt: TGCAGCGTTGTACAGGAAAAGAACTCTGGAAACACCATATATTTT
v_call: TRBV29-1
j_call: TRBJ1-3
d_call: NA
clone_size: NA

cdr3_aa: CASTGMGQETQYF
cdr3_nt: TGTGCCAGTACAGGGATGGGCCAAGAGACCCAGTACTTC
v_call: TRBV25-1
j_call: TRBJ2-5
d_call: NA
clone_size: NA

cdr3_aa: CASSGTGAMNTEAFF
cdr3_nt: TGTGCCAGCAGCGGGACAGGGGCCATGAACACTGAAGCTTTCTTT
v_call: TRBV7-2
j_call: TRBJ1-1
d_call: TRBD1
clone_size: NA

cdr3_aa: CASSKVSQGVDNEQFF
cdr3_nt: TGTGCCAGCAGCAAAGTTTCACAGGGAGTAGACAATGAGCAGTTCTTC
v_call: TRBV21-1
j_call: TRBJ2-1
d_call: NA
clone_size: NA

cdr3_aa: CASSLGGGGMNTEAFF
cdr3_nt: TGCGCCAGCAGCTTGGGGGGAGGCGGGATGAACACTGAAGCTTTCTTT
v_call: TRBV5-1
j_call: TRBJ1-1
d_call: NA
clone_size: once

cdr3_aa: CASSLRVRSGTDTQYF
cdr3_nt: TGTGCCAGCAGCTTACGGGTCCGCTCCGGCACAGATACGCAGTATTTT
v_call: TRBV11-2
j_call: TRBJ2-3
d_call: NA
clone_size: NA

cdr3_aa: CASGGGVDTQYF
cdr3_nt: TGTGCCAGCGGCGGGGGGGTGGATACGCAGTATTTT
v_call: TRBV9
j_call: TRBJ2-3
d_call: TRBD2
clone_size: NA

cdr3_aa: CASSPQGGEKLFF
cdr3_nt: TGTGCCAGCAGCCCCCAGGGAGGCGAAAAACTGTTTTTT
v_call: TRBV11-2
j_call: TRBJ1-4
d_call: NA
clone_size: NA

cdr3_aa: CASSPLRTSGRDTDTQYF
cdr3_nt: TGTGCCAGTTCCCCCCTCCGGACTAGCGGGAGGGACACAGATACGCAGTATTTT
v_call: TRBV19
j_call: TRBJ2-3
d_call: TRBD2
clone_size: NA

cdr3_aa: CASSRGQRYEQYF
cdr3_nt: TGTGCCAGCAGCCGGGGACAGCGCTACGAGCAGTACTTC
v_call: TRBV5-4
j_call: TRBJ2-7
d_call: TRBD1
clone_size: NA

cdr3_aa: CASSLGGPGTQYF
cdr3_nt: TGTGCCAGCAGCTTAGGCGGTCCGGGGACCCAGTACTTC
v_call: TRBV7-2
j_call: TRBJ2-5
d_call: NA
clone_size: once

cdr3_aa: CASSEAGQVNTF
cdr3_nt: TGTGCCAGCAGTGAAGCGGGACAGGTGAACACCTTC
v_call: TRBV6-1
j_call: TRBJ1-2
d_call: TRBD1
clone_size: NA

cdr3_aa: CASSPDAGIQTYEQYF
cdr3_nt: TGCGCCAGCAGCCCGGACGCAGGGATACAAACCTACGAGCAGTACTTC
v_call: TRBV5-1
j_call: TRBJ2-7
d_call: NA
clone_size: NA

cdr3_aa: CASSHPGQGVVAFF
cdr3_nt: TGTGCCAGCAGCCATCCGGGACAGGGAGTAGTGGCTTTCTTT
v_call: TRBV7-9
j_call: TRBJ1-1
d_call: TRBD1
clone_size: NA

cdr3_aa: CASSRAGGPGNIQYF
cdr3_nt: TGTGCCAGCAGTCGAGCGGGAGGGCCGGGAAACATTCAGTACTTC
v_call: TRBV6-2/TRBV6-3
j_call: TRBJ2-4
d_call: TRBD2
clone_size: NA

cdr3_aa: CASSSGTSGSFYEQYF
cdr3_nt: TGTGCCAGCAGTTCCGGGACTAGCGGGAGTTTCTACGAGCAGTACTTC
v_call: TRBV28
j_call: TRBJ2-7
d_call: TRBD2
clone_size: NA

cdr3_aa: CSVSGLRRERYEQYF
cdr3_nt: TGCAGCGTTTCCGGGTTAAGGAGGGAGAGATACGAGCAGTACTTC
v_call: TRBV29-1
j_call: TRBJ2-7
d_call: NA
clone_size: NA

cdr3_aa: CARRDGDYGYTF
cdr3_nt: TGTGCCAGAAGAGACGGGGACTATGGCTACACCTTC
v_call: TRBV2
j_call: TRBJ1-2
d_call: NA
clone_size: NA

cdr3_aa: CASSIGQNSNRELFF
cdr3_nt: TGTGCCAGTAGTATTGGGCAGAATAGTAACCGGGAGCTGTTTTTT
v_call: TRBV19
j_call: TRBJ2-2
d_call: NA
clone_size: NA

cdr3_aa: CAWSRTGIEKLFF
cdr3_nt: TGTGCCTGGAGTAGGACAGGGATTGAAAAACTGTTTTTT
v_call: TRBV30
j_call: TRBJ1-4
d_call: TRBD1
clone_size: few

cdr3_aa: CASSLVQDRGKLFF
cdr3_nt: TGTGCCAGCAGTTTAGTCCAGGATCGGGGAAAACTGTTTTTT
v_call: TRBV28
j_call: TRBJ1-4
d_call: NA
clone_size: NA